This TCR beta chain was sequenced in a study of T cell responses to AZD1222 COVID-19 vaccine. Study outcomes and limitations: The peak T cell response came first, and repertoires were sampled only after it. White British people made up most donors, females outnumbered males, and clonal diversity was possibly underestimated.

The assay was immunoSEQ multiplex PCR, and TCRdb's table has in-frame clones only and misses some. The sample lists over 65,000 clones; around 90% were seen once. On this clone itself: What it binds is unknown.

Germline assignment: CDR1 SGHTA and CDR2 FQGNSA. The CDR3 extends over 17 amino acids. V was clipped by 3 bases and J by 8 bases; unmatched bases: 14. Second-dose groups at about 4 or about 12 weeks were pooled. The receptor's source is an adult who received the AZD1222 COVID-19 vaccine. Sequences were derived from peripheral blood, sampled 28 days after the second AZD1222 dose. V is TRBV7-2 and J is TRBJ2-3; 10 bases map to TRBD2. The CDR3 bases are TGTGCCAGCAGCTTCCGACTAGCGGGTGGGTCCGCGGCTACGCAGTATTTT. Translating it yields CASSFRLAGGSAATQYF.